Shown below are 29 T cell receptor beta chains from a single sample sequenced in a study of cytomegalovirus exposure and HLA in healthy donors. Vbeta (60) and Jbeta (13) primers were used in the PCR. TCRdb keeps only in-frame clones here, not all; method: immunoSEQ multiplex PCR. The data hold roughly 93,000 clones, with about 80% observed a single time. What was sequenced was PBMCs. These receptors were taken from a man between 18 and 35 years old in good health and CMV-seropositive.

The chain combines TRBV5-4 with TRBJ2-7, with D maybe TRBD1 (5 bases). Between the trimmed V and J ends, which lost 0 bases and 4 bases, there was a span of 14 bases. The CDR3 totals 15 residues. Germline values: CDR1 SGHNT, CDR2 YYREEE (reference sequence). The CDR3 loop reads CASSLGQGRSYEQYF. DNA of the CDR3: TGTGCCAGCAGCTTGGGCCAGGGTCGGTCGTACGAGCAGTACTTC.

The chain links TRBV2 to TRBJ1-1; weak D call: TRBD1 (5 bases). Germline assignment: CDR1 SNHLY and CDR2 FYNNEI. There are 10 residues in the CDR3. V was shortened by 10 bases and J by 7 bases, with 10 bases between the two germline ends. The DNA for the CDR3 is TGTGCCACGGGGGGGGGTGAAGCTTTCTTT. It yields the protein CATGGGEAFF.

This clone was found a few times. CDR3 DNA sequence: TGTGCCAGTAGTTTCGGACGGGGGGAGCAGTATTTT. Its translation: CASSFGRGEQYF. This chain joins TRBV19 and TRBJ2-3, with 7 bases aligning to TRBD2. This CDR3 spans 12 amino acids. Germline V gene data show CDR1 as LNHDA and CDR2 as SQIVND (reference sequence). V shed 5 bases and J 11 bases; nucleotides not matched to a gene: 7.

The V call is TRBV7-9, the J call TRBJ2-5, with TRBD1 matching 12 bases. The J call may be mistaken, given a closer DNA end match to TRBJ2-7. CDR3 length: 18 amino acids. Germline V gene lookup returns CDR1 SEHNR and CDR2 FQNEAQ (reference sequence). The CDR3 DNA sequence: TGTGCCAGCAGCTTACTAATTGCGCCCGGGACAGGGGGCCACGAGCAGTACTTC. As protein: CASSLLIAPGTGGHEQYF.

This clone turned up a few times. The V call is TRBV19, the J call TRBJ1-6; 9 bases fit TRBD1. The V gene end was trimmed by 5 bases and the J gene end by 9 bases; junction bases not matched to a gene: 5. This CDR3 has 14 amino acids. The germline V gene has CDR1 LNHDA and CDR2 SQIVND (reference sequence). This chain's CDR3 is CASSDWTGVSPLHF. CDR3 coding DNA: TGTGCCAGTAGTGATTGGACAGGGGTTTCACCCCTCCACTTT.

This clone was counted between two and nine times. The chain has TRBV19 and TRBJ1-3, with D possibly TRBD1 on 6 matching bases. V was shortened by 6 bases and J by 4 bases, with 13 bases between the two germline ends. This CDR3 is 14 amino acids long. Germline V gene lookup returns CDR1 LNHDA and CDR2 SQIVND (reference sequence). CDR3 nucleotides: TGTGCCAGTAGCCCCGGGACAAGAGGAAACACCATATATTTT. Translating it yields CASSPGTRGNTIYF.

This rearrangement joins TRBV19 to TRBJ1-3; TRBD1 aligns across 8 bases. The V and J ends lost 1 base and 0 bases, in that order; junction bases with no gene match: 2. Germline V gene data show CDR1 as LNHDA and CDR2 as SQIVND (reference sequence). The CDR3 contains 16 residues. The CDR3 DNA reads TGTGCCAGTAGTATAGGGACAGGGATCTCTGGAAACACCATATATTTT. Its protein is CASSIGTGISGNTIYF.

V and J are TRBV5-4 and TRBJ2-5; unclear D gene. The J call is uncertain, as TRBJ2-7 better fits the DNA end. Per the germline V gene, CDR1 is SGHNT and CDR2 is YYREEE (reference sequence). This CDR3 contains 14 residues. Here the CDR3 DNA reads TGTGCCAGCAGCTCTACGGTTTCCTCCTACGAGCAGTACTTC. Its translation: CASSSTVSSYEQYF.

This clone was found once. The chain links TRBV19 to TRBJ1-5; the D gene is possibly TRBD1 (6 bases). V lost 3 bases and J lost 0, with 18 bases in between. This CDR3 comprises 18 residues. CDR1 and CDR2 from the germline V gene are LNHDA and SQIVND (reference sequence). The CDR3 DNA reads as TGTGCCAGTAGTATGGGGGACAAAGCCAAATATAGCAATCAGCCCCAGCATTTT. Encoded protein: CASSMGDKAKYSNQPQHF.

This clone came up once. V gene TRBV7-2 combines with J gene TRBJ2-1, with TRBD2 matching 15 bases. CDR3 length equals 15 residues. Germline V gene sequence: CDR1 SGHTA, CDR2 FQGNSA. J lost 7 bases, V lost 5 bases, and 3 bases had no gene match. Here the CDR3 reads CASSPGTSGGNEQFF. Written as DNA, the CDR3 is TGTGCCAGCAGCCCAGGGACTAGCGGGGGGAATGAGCAGTTCTTC.

This rearrangement joins TRBV7-2 to TRBJ1-6; D gene ambiguous. This CDR3 has 13 amino acids. Trimming left V 0 bases short and J 10 bases short, with 7 bases between. Germline assignment: CDR1 SGHTA and CDR2 FQGNSA. The CDR3 protein is CASSLASLSPLHF. CDR3 coding DNA: TGTGCCAGCAGCTTAGCGAGCTTGTCACCCCTCCACTTT.

This clone has a single count. J is TRBJ1-3 and V is TRBV7-6; D not certain. The CDR3 runs to 13 residues. Germline CDR1 reads SGHVS; CDR2 reads FNYEAQ. V lost 1 base to trimming and J lost 6 bases, with 7 bases between them. The CDR3 DNA reads TGTGCCAGCAGCTTAGGCCCACAAAACACCATATATTTT. It is translated as CASSLGPQNTIYF.

J is TRBJ2-3 and V is TRBV6-6, with D possibly matching TRBD1 (6 bases). This CDR3 region has 12 residues. The germline V and J ends were trimmed by 7 bases and 6 bases, with 11 bases remaining between them. Germline V gives CDR1 MNHNY, CDR2 SVGAGI (reference sequence). This CDR3 reads CASTLQGDTQYF. The CDR3 DNA follows: TGTGCCAGCACTCTCCAGGGGGATACGCAGTATTTT.

The chain carries TRBV4-1 and TRBJ2-3, with D possibly being TRBD2 (6 bases). The CDR3 runs to 15 residues. The germline V and J ends were trimmed by 1 base and 3 bases, with 11 bases remaining between them. Germline V gene data show CDR1 as MGHRA and CDR2 as YSYEKL. The CDR3 DNA sequence: TGCGCCAGCAGCCAAGTGGAGGGGCGTACAGATACGCAGTATTTT. Translating it yields CASSQVEGRTDTQYF.

The rearrangement uses TRBV29-1 and TRBJ1-4; D is possibly TRBD1 (6 bases). The V gene lost 6 bases and the J gene lost 6 bases, with 17 bases spanning the gap. The CDR3 covers 14 residues. Germline V lookup: CDR1 SQVTM, CDR2 ANQGSEA. The CDR3 DNA reads TGCAGCGTCCAATTCAGGGGAACGTATGAAAAACTGTTTTTT. Amino acid sequence: CSVQFRGTYEKLFF.

The chain links TRBV2 to TRBJ1-5, with D unresolved. This CDR3 comprises 12 residues. Trimming took 3 bases from V and 6 from J, leaving 6 bases between them. Germline lookup yields CDR1 SNHLY and CDR2 FYNNEI. The chain's CDR3 is CASSDIPQPQHF. DNA of the CDR3: TGTGCCAGCAGTGATATCCCTCAGCCCCAGCATTTT.

The chain joins TRBV10-3 to TRBJ2-3; D is perhaps TRBD1 (5 bases). Per germline, CDR1 ENHRY and CDR2 SYGVKD. V gave up 6 bases and J gave up 0 bases, with 10 bases separating them. CDR3 length: 14 residues. The CDR3 nucleotides read TGTGCCATCAGGGGGCCGTCTAGCACAGATACGCAGTATTTT. Amino acids: CAIRGPSSTDTQYF.

This clone was seen only once. This chain uses TRBV5-4 with TRBJ2-5, with 12 bases fitting TRBD2. The CDR3 has 16 residues. From germline, CDR1 is SGHNT and CDR2 YYREEE (reference sequence). V was clipped by 4 bases and J by 3 bases; unmatched bases: 7. The CDR3 region has the DNA TGTGCCAGCAGCACACGGACTAGCGGGGCTAAAGAGACCCAGTACTTC. This codes for CASSTRTSGAKETQYF. The complete variable domain, with remaining parts taken from reference TRBV5-4 and TRBJ2-5, reads ETGVTQSPTHLIKTRGQQVTLRCSSQSGHNTVSWYQQALGQGPQFIFQYYREEENGRGNFPPRFSGLQFPNYSSELNVNALELDDSALYLCASSTRTSGAKETQYFGPGTRLLVL.

The genes are TRBV5-5 and TRBJ2-4; 12 bases are a match to TRBD2. Germline assignment: CDR1 SGHKS and CDR2 YYEKEE (reference sequence). CDR3 length equals 19 residues. The V segment lost 5 bases and the J segment 2 bases; nucleotides outside the gene matches: 14. Here the CDR3 DNA reads TGTGCCAGCAGTCCCGGACTAGCGGGGCAGGGGACCTCCAAAAACATTCAGTACTTC. It codes for CASSPGLAGQGTSKNIQYF.

V is TRBV29-1 and J is TRBJ1-1; D unresolved. The CDR3 is made up of 12 amino acids. CDR1 and CDR2 (germline): SQVTM, ANQGSEA. Here the CDR3 reads CSSWREDTEAFF. CDR3 in DNA: TGCAGTTCCTGGAGGGAGGACACTGAAGCTTTCTTT.

The CDR3 loop is CAISETTTNEKLFF. The CDR3 DNA reads TGTGCCATCAGTGAGACAACAACTAATGAAAAACTGTTTTTT. This rearrangement joins TRBV10-3 to TRBJ1-4; D gene ambiguous. Trimming left V 2 bases short and J 0 bases short, with 4 bases between. Per germline, CDR1 ENHRY and CDR2 SYGVKD. The CDR3 has 14 residues.

The V gene is TRBV6-1, the J gene TRBJ1-1; perhaps TRBD1 as D (6 bases). V was pared by 6 bases and J by 6 bases, with 14 bases between. Germline assignment: CDR1 MNHNS and CDR2 SASEGT. CDR3 length: 13 amino acids. The CDR3 nucleotides read TGTGCCAGCAGGAATGGGGGGGGCGCTGAAGCTTTCTTT. This translates into CASRNGGGAEAFF.

The V gene is TRBV5-1, the J gene TRBJ1-5, with a weak D call TRBD1 (6 bases). CDR1 and CDR2 (germline): SGHRS, YFSETQ. The V and J ends lost 4 bases and 9 bases respectively, with 17 bases between them. The CDR3 has 14 amino acids. The CDR3, as DNA: TGCGCCAGCAGCGCGGGTTCAGGGGATGTGCCCCAGCATTTT. Protein sequence: CASSAGSGDVPQHF.

This rearrangement joins TRBV6-1 to TRBJ1-6; D uncertain. Germline V gene sequence: CDR1 MNHNS, CDR2 SASEGT. Trimming removed 6 bases from V and 12 bases from J, with 12 bases in between. The CDR3 consists of 12 residues. The CDR3 DNA sequence: TGTGCCAGCAGAGGAGGACGTATACCCCTCCACTTT. Encoded protein: CASRGGRIPLHF.

Here the CDR3 DNA reads TGTGCCAGCAGTTTGGATCCCCAGGGCAATAATTCACCCCTCCACTTT. Residues: CASSLDPQGNNSPLHF. The V call is TRBV27, the J call TRBJ1-6; possibly TRBD1 for D (5 bases). V lost 3 bases and J 5 bases, leaving 14 bases between the germline ends. This CDR3 region has 16 residues. CDR1 is MNHEY and CDR2 is SMNVEV in the germline V gene (reference sequence).

This rearrangement joins TRBV28 to TRBJ2-3; the match to TRBD2 covers 11 bases. The CDR3 has 19 residues. CDR1 is MDHEN, CDR2 SYDVKM, per germline. Unmatched junction bases numbered 12, after V lost 4 bases and J lost 0 bases. The CDR3 sequence: CASSYPTSGGQPSTDTQYF. The CDR3 region has the DNA TGTGCCAGCAGTTACCCCACTAGCGGGGGCCAACCGAGCACAGATACGCAGTATTTT.

DNA for the CDR3: TGTGCCAGCAAAGGGGGTGGAGAGCCCCAGCATTTT. It codes for CASKGGGEPQHF. V gene TRBV6-1 combines with J gene TRBJ1-5, with D maybe TRBD1 (6 bases). CDR3 length equals 12 residues. Germline V gene data show CDR1 as MNHNS and CDR2 as SASEGT. V lost 7 bases and J lost 8, with 12 bases in between.

The V call is TRBV6-1, the J call TRBJ2-3, with D perhaps matching TRBD1 (5 bases). This CDR3 is 14 amino acids long. V lost 1 base, J lost 4 bases, and 9 bases lay in between. Germline CDR1 and CDR2: MNHNS and SASEGT. CDR3 DNA: TGTGCCAGCAGTGAAGACTCAGGGCCAGATACGCAGTATTTT. Translated: CASSEDSGPDTQYF.

This chain connects TRBV29-1 to TRBJ1-2; D is unclear. V lost 6 bases to trimming and J lost 6 bases, with 11 bases between them. Germline V gives CDR1 SQVTM, CDR2 ANQGSEA. The CDR3 totals 11 residues. The CDR3 bases are TGCAGCGTCCGAGGGTCCGATGGCTACACCTTC. It translates to CSVRGSDGYTF.